This T cell receptor (beta chain) was observed in a study of vaccination effects on CD4 cells after COVID-19. TCRdb's table, derived via immunoSEQ multiplex PCR, lists solely in-frame clones and lacks some. The sample contains tens of thousands of clones, around 80% of which appear only once. About this clone itself: The antigen is unknown.

Trimming took 4 bases from V and 4 from J; bases not matched to a gene: 3. Germline V CDR1 and CDR2: LGHDT, YNNKEL (reference sequence). CDR3 length: 14 amino acids. Sequencing in the ViraFEST assay came after antigen-specific CD4+ T cells had been expanded with viral peptide pools, which were used to stimulate PBMC. The authors isolated CD4+ T cells after roughly eleven days of culture. Participants received two doses of either the BNT162b2 or mRNA-1273 vaccine. The chain employs TRBV3-1 (or the pseudogene TRBV3-2) and TRBJ2-2, with 7 bases aligning to TRBD1. Here the sequenced sample was CD4+ T cells from PBMCs cultured with HCoV-OC43 spike peptides, taken after COVID-19 vaccination. The subset was: HCoV-OC43 spike overlapping peptide pool stimulation. The TCR comes from a human donor who received a COVID-19 vaccine. The CDR3, as DNA: TGTGCCAGCAGCCGTTACAGGGGCACCGGGGAGCTGTTTTTT. Translated: CASSRYRGTGELFF.